Listed here are 10 T cell receptor beta chains from one sample, sequenced in a study of cytomegalovirus exposure and HLA in healthy donors. Amplification used 60 Vbeta primers and 13 Jbeta primers. Libraries were prepared by immunoSEQ multiplex PCR; TCRdb keeps only in-frame clonotypes and omits some of them. The repertoire holds roughly 180,000 clones, with roughly 80% as singletons. Sequenced: PBMCs. These receptors all stem from a male donor in good health and CMV-seronegative.

This clone has just a few counts. V and J are TRBV4-2 and TRBJ2-1; 10 bases fit TRBD2. The CDR3 is 14 residues long. Germline CDR1 reads LGHNA; CDR2 reads YNFKEQ. J lost 12 bases, V lost 1 base, and 6 bases had no gene match. This CDR3 is CASSQAGAGGPQFF. CDR3 DNA sequence: TGTGCCAGCAGCCAAGCGGGAGCGGGGGGGCCGCAGTTCTTC.

The chain couples TRBV28 to TRBJ2-3, with D possibly matching TRBD2 (5 bases). The V gene lost 3 bases and the J gene lost 0 bases, with 10 bases spanning the gap. CDR3 length: 15 residues. Germline values: CDR1 MDHEN, CDR2 SYDVKM. The CDR3 nucleotides read TGTGCCAGCAGTTTGAGGGAATCTAGCACAGATACGCAGTATTTT. Translated: CASSLRESSTDTQYF. The variable domain in full, with the rest retrieved from reference TRBV28 and TRBJ2-3, is DVKVTQSSRYLVKRTGEKVFLECVQDMDHENMFWYRQDPGLGLRLIYFSYDVKMKEKGDIPEGYSVSREKKERFSLILESASTNQTSMYLCASSLRESSTDTQYFGPGTRLTVL.

The chain links TRBV7-2 to TRBJ1-5; 11 positions agree with TRBD1. V lost 1 base to trimming and J lost 6 bases; unmatched junction nucleotides: 2. This CDR3 has 15 amino acids. Germline V CDR1 and CDR2: SGHTA, FQGNSA. CDR3 sequence: CASSLGGQGVQPQHF. The CDR3 DNA follows: TGTGCCAGCAGCTTAGGGGGACAGGGGGTTCAGCCCCAGCATTTT.

This clone was picked up one time. J is TRBJ1-4 and V is TRBV4-2; the D gene is possibly TRBD1 (6 bases). The germline gives CDR1 LGHNA, CDR2 YNFKEQ. The CDR3 totals 14 residues. V lost 3 bases and J 3 bases, leaving 8 bases between the germline ends. The DNA for the CDR3 is TGTGCCAGCAGCCAGGGGGCTGCTAATGAAAAACTGTTTTTT. Translated: CASSQGAANEKLFF.

CDR3 DNA: TGTGCCAGCTCACCACCCCCCGGGGTTGGCTATGGCTACACCTTC. This encodes CASSPPPGVGYGYTF. The gene calls are TRBV18 and TRBJ1-2, with D hard to call. With 0 bases removed from V and 4 bases from J, the gap between germline ends came to 12 bases. Germline CDR1 KGHSH, CDR2 LQKENI. This CDR3 has 15 residues.

The sample holds one count of this clone. The V gene is TRBV15, the J gene TRBJ2-7, with TRBD2 matching over 7 bases. Per germline, CDR1 LNHNV and CDR2 YYDKDF (reference sequence). The junction had 22 bases not matched to a gene; V was cut back by 2 bases and J by 3 bases. The CDR3 runs 20 residues. This chain's CDR3 is CATSRTSAGVMERSNYEQYF. CDR3 sequence (DNA): TGTGCCACCAGCAGAACCAGCGCGGGAGTGATGGAGCGGTCTAACTACGAGCAGTACTTC.

This clone has just a few counts. V is TRBV6-6 and J is TRBJ1-4, with TRBD1 identical over 8 bases. The CDR3 totals 14 residues. Looked up from germline, CDR1 is MNHNY and CDR2 is SVGAGI (reference sequence). J gave up 7 bases and V 6 bases, and 7 bases lay outside the gene matches. CDR3 coding DNA: TGTGCCAGCAGCCCGACAGGGGCTTCTGAAAAACTGTTTTTT. The encoded protein is CASSPTGASEKLFF.

The V and J genes are TRBV6-4 and TRBJ2-7, with D perhaps TRBD1 (6 bases). The CDR3 sequence is 14 residues long. The V end was cut by 7 bases, the J end by 2 bases, with 15 bases between. Germline V gene data show CDR1 as MRHNA and CDR2 as SNTAGT. In DNA, the CDR3 is TGTGCCAGCAAATGGGGACAAAAGACCTACGAGCAGTACTTC. Its translation is CASKWGQKTYEQYF.

This chain uses TRBV10-3 with TRBJ2-7; TRBD2 matches 10 bases. The CDR3 has 13 amino acids. Germline V lookup: CDR1 ENHRY, CDR2 SYGVKD. V gave up 4 bases and J gave up 4 bases; unmatched junction bases: 1. CDR3 bases: TGTGCCATCAGTGCGGGACTAGCGTACGAGCAGTACTTC. As protein: CAISAGLAYEQYF.

The J gene is TRBJ2-7, the V gene TRBV29-1, with 10 bases lining up with TRBD1. CDR3 length: 14 amino acids. The V segment lost 4 bases and the J segment 3 bases; nucleotides outside the gene matches: 6. Germline CDR1 is SQVTM and CDR2 is ANQGSEA. The CDR3 bases are TGCAGCGTTGCCCGAGGGACAGGGGTCTACGAGCAGTACTTC. It encodes CSVARGTGVYEQYF.